The 30 T cell receptor beta chains given below trace back to one sample, sequenced in a study of metastatic and nonmetastatic thyroid tumors. All patients were untreated before thyroid surgery. MiXCR reprocessed the PCR reads for TCRdb. The data show 20,000 or so clones, 16% seen once. The specimen was tumor tissue. All receptors come from a female donor with papillary thyroid cancer or a benign thyroid nodule (not recorded which). Some clones in this sample may be carry-over from other donors' samples.

The chain has TRBV20-1 and TRBJ2-3, with TRBD1 matching 9 bases. CDR1 is DFQATT, CDR2 SNEGSKA, per germline (reference sequence). This CDR3 is built from 17 residues. Trimming at V came to 4 bases and at J to 0 bases, leaving 11 bases not matched to a gene. The CDR3 region has the DNA TGCAGTGCTATAGGTCGAAGGGACAGGGTCAGCACAGATACGCAGTATTTT. Its translation is CSAIGRRDRVSTDTQYF.

This clone was recorded at least ten times. DNA of the CDR3: TGCGCCAGCAGCCTCGGACAGGGTGACTATGGCTACACCTTC. Its protein product is CASSLGQGDYGYTF. V is TRBV5-1 and J is TRBJ1-2; the match to TRBD1 covers 8 bases. The CDR3 runs 14 residues. Losses at the gene ends were 4 bases for V and 3 bases for J; bases not matched to a gene: 5. Germline CDR1 reads SGHRS; CDR2 reads YFSETQ.

This clone was seen ten or more times. A clone one base away is much larger, so this may be a read error. The chain employs TRBV9 and TRBJ2-7; D is ambiguous. Per the germline V gene, CDR1 is SGDLS and CDR2 is YYNGEE. The ends were cut back, 0 bases at V and 6 bases at J, with 16 bases in the middle. The length of the CDR3 is 15 residues. This CDR3 reads CASSVGGSRKVEQYF. The CDR3 DNA follows: TGTGCCAGCAGCGTAGGTGGAAGCAGGAAGGTCGAGCAGTACTTC.

This clone has only a few counts. One end of the junction varies from germline; a read error may be responsible. This chain uses TRBV6-2 or TRBV6-3 with TRBJ2-1; D is uncertain. Germline V CDR1 and CDR2: MNHEY, SVGEGT. This CDR3 is built from 15 residues. CDR3 bases: TGTGCCGGCAGTTACTCGGGTGGGCCTACAAATGAGCAGTTCTTC. Protein: CAGSYSGGPTNEQFF.

This clone was found many times. The J gene is TRBJ1-1, the V gene TRBV10-2; D remains ambiguous. The length of the CDR3 is 15 residues. Germline V CDR1 and CDR2: WSHSY, SAAADI. V lost 1 base and J 1 base, leaving 10 bases between the germline ends. The CDR3 sequence: CASSEWSTTNTEAFF. The CDR3 bases are TGCGCCAGCAGTGAGTGGAGCACAACGAACACTGAAGCTTTCTTT.

This clone was seen many times. The chain is built from TRBV7-8 and TRBJ2-7; TRBD2 aligns across 9 bases. Germline V CDR1 and CDR2: SGHVS, FQNEAQ. The CDR3 length is 14 residues. V dropped 5 bases and J dropped 5; count of bases not matched to a gene: 7. CDR3 protein: CASSPRTSADEQYF. In DNA form, the CDR3 reads TGTGCCAGCAGCCCCCGGACTAGCGCCGACGAGCAGTACTTC.

In its sample, this clone was seen many times. Different DNA sequences within this sample yield the same CDR3. The V gene is TRBV18, the J gene TRBJ2-7; the match to TRBD1 covers 11 bases. Germline trimming cut 4 bases from V and 4 bases from J; bases unmatched to any gene: 6. CDR1 is KGHSH, CDR2 LQKENI, per germline. The CDR3 is 15 residues long. CDR3 amino acids: CASSRTGTGGYEQYF. The CDR3 region has the DNA TGTGCCAGCTCACGCACCGGGACAGGGGGGTACGAGCAGTACTTC.

This clone is categorized as medium-sized. V usage is TRBV3-1 and J usage is TRBJ2-2; 11 nucleotides match TRBD2. The germline V gene encodes CDR1 LGHDT and CDR2 YNNKEL (reference sequence). The CDR3 runs to 17 residues. Germline trimming cut 5 bases from V and 0 bases from J; bases unmatched to any gene: 5. This CDR3 is CASSYGTSGANTGELFF. CDR3 sequence (DNA): TGTGCCAGCAGCTACGGGACTAGCGGCGCGAACACCGGGGAGCTGTTTTTT. Full variable domain (missing parts from reference TRBV3-1 and TRBJ2-2): DTAVSQTPKYLVTQMGNDKSIKCEQNLGHDTMYWYKQDSKKFLKIMFSYNNKELIINETVPNRFSPKSPDKAHLNLHINSLELGDSAVYFCASSYGTSGANTGELFFGEGSRLTVL.

This clone was counted many times. The chain recombines TRBV4-1 with TRBJ2-7; perhaps TRBD1 as D (7 bases). The germline V and J ends were trimmed by 0 bases and 5 bases, with 29 bases remaining between them. Germline lookup yields CDR1 MGHRA and CDR2 YSYEKL. The CDR3 has 20 residues. The chain's CDR3 is CASSQDQRTGLGSGAHEQYF. CDR3 in DNA: TGCGCCAGCAGCCAAGACCAAAGGACAGGCCTCGGGAGTGGGGCTCACGAGCAGTACTTC.

This clone has a single count. Germline is not matched at one junction end, which may reflect a read error. The V call is TRBV20-1, the J call TRBJ2-2, with TRBD2 identical over 12 bases. CDR1 is DFQATT, CDR2 SNEGSKA, per germline (reference sequence). There are 18 residues in the CDR3. CDR3 DNA sequence: TGCGGTGCTAGTTCTAGCGGGGGGGCCCCTGTTATCACCGGGGAGCTGTTTTTT. This sequence encodes CGASSSGGAPVITGELFF.

There are many counts of this clone. J is TRBJ1-5 and V is TRBV6-1, with unresolved D. This CDR3 comprises 13 residues. Trimming removed 11 bases from V and 1 base from J, with 12 bases in between. Germline lookup yields CDR1 MNHNS and CDR2 SASEGT. The CDR3 spells CAAGDRSNQPQHF. In DNA form, the CDR3 reads TGTGCCGCCGGAGATAGGAGCAATCAGCCCCAGCATTTT.

At least ten counts were recorded for this clone. The chain uses TRBV4-1 and TRBJ2-1; D is unclear. Germline V gene lookup returns CDR1 MGHRA and CDR2 YSYEKL. The CDR3 length is 14 residues. V lost 4 bases and J 0 bases, leaving 7 bases between the germline ends. The CDR3 DNA reads as TGCGCCAGCAGCCGAGTAGGCTCCTACAATGAGCAGTTCTTC. This gives the protein CASSRVGSYNEQFF.

This clone came up many times. The V and J genes are TRBV5-1 and TRBJ2-5; 10 bases line up with TRBD2. Germline CDR1 and CDR2: SGHRS and YFSETQ. V trimming: 7 bases; J trimming: 4 bases; junction bases outside the gene matches: 4. The CDR3 totals 13 residues. DNA of the CDR3: TGCGCCAGCGTGTTAGCGGGGGGAGAGACCCAGTACTTC. Amino acid sequence: CASVLAGGETQYF.

This clone was seen at least ten times. The chain employs TRBV3-1 and TRBJ1-6, with D hard to call. The CDR3 runs 13 residues. Deletions cut 2 bases from V and 9 bases from J, with 8 bases between. CDR1 is LGHDT and CDR2 is YNNKEL in the germline V gene (reference sequence). The DNA of the CDR3 is TGTGCCAGCAGCCAAAAACTTCTTTCACCCCTCCACTTT. Amino acid sequence: CASSQKLLSPLHF. The whole variable domain, filled in from reference TRBV3-1 and TRBJ1-6, reads DTAVSQTPKYLVTQMGNDKSIKCEQNLGHDTMYWYKQDSKKFLKIMFSYNNKELIINETVPNRFSPKSPDKAHLNLHINSLELGDSAVYFCASSQKLLSPLHFGNGTRLTVT.

The sample holds many counts of this clone. The gene calls are TRBV9 and TRBJ2-3; D is uncertain. Trimming removed 0 bases from V and 9 bases from J, with 8 bases in between. Germline-derived CDR1 and CDR2 are SGDLS and YYNGEE. This CDR3 contains 12 residues. The chain's CDR3 is CASSVEDLTQYF. The CDR3 DNA is TGTGCCAGCAGCGTAGAGGACCTAACGCAGTATTTT.

This clone was counted ten times or more. The J gene is TRBJ2-5, the V gene TRBV5-1; no firm D call. The CDR3 is made up of 15 amino acids. Germline CDR1 SGHRS, CDR2 YFSETQ. V lost 2 bases, J lost 2 bases, and 13 bases lay in between. This CDR3 reads CASSFDGSGQETQYF. The CDR3, as DNA: TGCGCCAGCAGCTTCGATGGATCTGGGCAAGAGACCCAGTACTTC.

This clone was counted many times. The chain couples TRBV4-1 to TRBJ1-5; tentatively, D is TRBD1 (6 bases). Trimming removed 3 bases at V and 10 bases at J, with 22 bases between. This CDR3 has 16 residues. Germline loops: CDR1 MGHRA, CDR2 YSYEKL. This CDR3 is CASSQGLGGAAYPQHF. The CDR3 DNA follows: TGCGCCAGCAGCCAGGGGCTGGGGGGGGCGGCTTATCCCCAGCATTTT.

The table lists this clone with many counts. This chain uses TRBV5-1 with TRBJ2-1; possibly TRBD1 for D (6 bases). The V end lost 7 bases, the J end lost 7 bases, and 21 bases lay between the germline ends. Germline V CDR1 and CDR2: SGHRS, YFSETQ. This CDR3 region has 15 residues. CDR3 residues: CASAPTGRMGNEQFF. Here the CDR3 DNA reads TGCGCCAGCGCTCCGACAGGCAGAATGGGAAATGAGCAGTTCTTC.

V gene TRBV24-1 combines with J gene TRBJ1-2; D gene ambiguous. This CDR3 has 14 residues. The germline CDR1 and CDR2 sequences are KGHDR and SFDVKD. Trimming cost V 1 base and J 8 bases, with 13 bases left between them. The CDR3 spells CATSDFSAREGYTF. Written as DNA, the CDR3 is TGTGCCACCAGTGATTTCTCGGCCCGGGAGGGCTACACCTTC.

This clone was counted ten times or more. CDR3 sequence: CASSFGGMNTEAFF. The CDR3 DNA is TGCGCCAGCAGCTTCGGGGGAATGAACACTGAAGCTTTCTTT. This chain joins TRBV5-1 and TRBJ1-1; D perhaps matches TRBD1 (5 bases). V lost 2 bases, J lost 0 bases, and 8 bases lay in between. CDR1 and CDR2 from the germline V gene are SGHRS and YFSETQ. The CDR3 length is 14 residues.

This clone was detected many times. A clone one base away is much larger, so this may be a read error. Within the sample, other DNA sequences also encode this same CDR3. V and J are TRBV7-2 and TRBJ1-1, with D hard to call. Germline lookup yields CDR1 SGHTA and CDR2 FQGNSA. Trimming pared 5 bases from V and 4 bases from J, leaving 11 bases between. This CDR3 has 13 residues. CDR3 sequence reads: CASSLLRTTEAFF. The CDR3 DNA sequence: TGTGCCAGCAGCCTACTACGGACCACTGAAGCTTTCTTT.

The V gene is TRBV20-1, the J gene TRBJ1-1, with a tentative D call TRBD1 (6 bases). This CDR3 contains 16 residues. Germline V gene data show CDR1 as DFQATT and CDR2 as SNEGSKA (reference sequence). V dropped 0 bases and J dropped 1 base, with 15 bases sitting between them. The CDR3 bases are TGCAGTGCTAGAGATTGGCAGGGGTCAAGGAACACTGAAGCTTTCTTT. This gives the protein CSARDWQGSRNTEAFF.

V gene TRBV13 combines with J gene TRBJ2-5; no definite D call. Germline CDR1 reads PRHDT; CDR2 reads FYEKMQ (reference sequence). V lost 8 bases and J lost 1, with 20 bases in between. The CDR3 is made up of 16 amino acids. CDR3 sequence reads: CASAKLGANVQETQYF. The DNA for the CDR3 is TGTGCCAGCGCCAAATTGGGTGCCAATGTCCAAGAGACCCAGTACTTC. Combining the CDR3 with reference TRBV13 and TRBJ2-5 gives the whole variable domain AAGVIQSPRHLIKEKRETATLKCYPIPRHDTVYWYQQGPGQDPQFLISFYEKMQSDKGSIPDRFSAQQFSDYHSELNMSSLELGDSALYFCASAKLGANVQETQYFGPGTRLLVL.

V is TRBV4-2 and J is TRBJ2-1; unclear D gene. This CDR3 contains 13 residues. CDR1 is LGHNA and CDR2 is YNFKEQ in the germline V gene. V dropped 7 bases and J dropped 6 bases, with 13 bases sitting between them. The CDR3 nucleotides are TGTGCCAGCATTCATTCAACAAGCAATGAGCAGTTCTTC. Protein: CASIHSTSNEQFF.

There are many counts of this clone. J is TRBJ2-2 and V is TRBV28; TRBD1 aligns across 9 bases. V lost 3 bases to trimming and J lost 4 bases; unmatched junction nucleotides: 0. The CDR3 is 14 amino acids. Per germline, CDR1 MDHEN and CDR2 SYDVKM. CDR3 loop: CASSLTGGTGELFF. CDR3 DNA sequence: TGTGCCAGCAGTTTGACAGGGGGCACCGGGGAGCTGTTTTTT.

This clone was counted many times. This CDR3 is also generated by other DNA sequences in the sample. V usage is TRBV19 and J usage is TRBJ1-1; possibly TRBD1 for D (6 bases). Germline V gene data show CDR1 as LNHDA and CDR2 as SQIVND (reference sequence). The CDR3 runs 15 residues. The germline V and J ends were trimmed by 4 bases and 4 bases, with 16 bases remaining between them. The chain's CDR3 is CASSKRGAEGTEAFF. CDR3 nucleotide sequence: TGTGCCAGTAGTAAACGGGGGGCTGAAGGCACTGAAGCTTTCTTT. Full variable domain (outside the CDR3, taken from reference TRBV19 and TRBJ1-1): DGGITQSPKYLFRKEGQNVTLSCEQNLNHDAMYWYRQDPGQGLRLIYYSQIVNDFQKGDIAEGYSVSREKKESFPLTVTSAQKNPTAFYLCASSKRGAEGTEAFFGQGTRLTVV.

This clone was observed a handful of times. V and J are TRBV19 and TRBJ1-2, with D possibly being TRBD1 (6 bases). V dropped 3 bases and J dropped 5 bases, with 10 bases sitting between them. The CDR3 has 13 residues. Germline assignment: CDR1 LNHDA and CDR2 SQIVND (reference sequence). In DNA form, the CDR3 reads TGTGCCAGTAGTATCCTGGACAGATATGGCTACACCTTC. This gives the protein CASSILDRYGYTF. Variable domain in full (rest from reference TRBV19 and TRBJ1-2): DGGITQSPKYLFRKEGQNVTLSCEQNLNHDAMYWYRQDPGQGLRLIYYSQIVNDFQKGDIAEGYSVSREKKESFPLTVTSAQKNPTAFYLCASSILDRYGYTFGSGTRLTVV.

The table lists this clone with many counts. This chain connects TRBV30 to TRBJ2-7; D ambiguous. Germline loops: CDR1 GTSNPN, CDR2 SVGIG (reference sequence). Trimming removed 0 bases at V and 4 bases at J, with 10 bases between. The CDR3 totals 13 residues. CDR3 amino acids: CAWSVGHLYEQYF. The CDR3 nucleotides are TGTGCCTGGAGTGTAGGGCACCTGTACGAGCAGTACTTC.

This clone was seen only a few times. A read error may produce the germline difference seen at one junction end. V usage is TRBV15 and J usage is TRBJ2-2; D is possibly TRBD2 (5 bases). Germline-derived CDR1 and CDR2 are LNHNV and YYDKDF (reference sequence). The CDR3 runs 14 residues. The CDR3 DNA follows: TGTGCCACCAGCAGAGCGGAGAACACCTGGGAGCTTTTTTTT. Its protein is CATSRAENTWELFF. The variable domain in full, completed from reference TRBV15 and TRBJ2-2, reads DAMVIQNPRYQVTQFGKPVTLSCSQTLNHNVMYWYQQKSSQAPKLLFHYYDKDFNNEADTPDNFQSRRPNTSFCFLDIRSPGLGDTAMYLCATSRAENTWELFFGEGSRLTVL.

The rearrangement links TRBV11-2 to TRBJ2-3; TRBD1 matches 8 bases. CDR3 length: 17 amino acids. J gave up 3 bases and V 4 bases, and 12 bases lay outside the gene matches. Germline V gene data show CDR1 as SGHAT and CDR2 as FQNNGV. CDR3 region: CASSSPPTGEGTDTQYF. DNA of the CDR3: TGTGCCAGCAGCTCCCCTCCGACAGGGGAAGGGACAGATACGCAGTATTTT.